A selection of T cell receptor beta chains follows, all from one sample in a study of regulatory T cells in long-lasting Graves disease. TCRdb re-derived calls from the multiplex PCR reads in MiXCR, one entry per CDR3 protein. The data contain hundreds of thousands of distinct CDR3 sequences, about 16% of them seen just once; the ten biggest clones take up around 18%. The data were also submitted as part of a second study, on T cells in Graves' hyperthyroidism and ophthalmopathy.

The material was peripheral blood mononuclear cells (PBMCs), obtained at new diagnosis, from a patient treated with antithyroid drugs. The receptors derive from a woman aged 25 to 45 with Graves disease. The CDR3 runs from the conserved cysteine through the conserved F or W. Fields, in order: J gene, clone size, V gene, D gene, CDR3 protein, CDR3 DNA. D genes are given only for firm matches. Clone size is shown for a subset of rows, as once, few, many or a class of expanded clone.

>TRBJ2-2|.|TRBV9|TRBD2
CASSTGGRGTGELFF
TGTGCCAGCAGCACCGGGGGGAGGGGCACCGGGGAGCTGTTTTTT
>TRBJ2-3|.|TRBV27|.
CASNTRFGVGVLNTQYF
TGTGCCAGCAACACCCGTTTTGGGGTTGGAGTCCTGAATACGCAGTATTTT
>TRBJ1-6|.|TRBV6-2/TRBV6-3|.
CASSYSRKRAETSPLHF
TGTGCCAGCAGTTACTCGAGAAAAAGGGCAGAAACTTCACCCCTCCACTTT
>TRBJ2-4|.|TRBV29-1|.
CSVDPGGVSKNIQYF
TGCAGCGTTGACCCAGGCGGGGTGAGCAAAAACATTCAGTACTTC
>TRBJ2-5|many|TRBV30|.
CAWSGIAETQYF
TGTGCCTGGAGTGGGATAGCCGAGACCCAGTACTTC
>TRBJ2-3|.|TRBV5-6|.
CASREGAPRADTQYF
TGTGCCAGCAGGGAAGGGGCTCCCCGCGCAGATACGCAGTATTTT
>TRBJ2-1|many|TRBV30|TRBD2
CAWSRGLAEGHEQFF
TGTGCCTGGAGTCGGGGACTAGCGGAAGGCCATGAGCAGTTCTTC
>TRBJ1-1|.|TRBV20-1|.
CSAKPPGYWTEAFF
TGCAGTGCAAAGCCCCCAGGTTATTGGACTGAAGCTTTCTTT
>TRBJ2-7|many|TRBV2|TRBD2
CAWKRTSVAYEQYF
TGTGCCTGGAAAAGGACTAGCGTGGCCTACGAGCAGTACTTC
>TRBJ1-5|.|TRBV30|.
CAWSRDQGSNQPQHF
TGTGCCTGGAGCCGAGATCAGGGTTCCAATCAGCCCCAGCATTTT
>TRBJ2-1|many|TRBV7-9|.
CATPEPYNEQFF
TGTGCCACCCCGGAACCCTACAATGAGCAGTTCTTC
>TRBJ2-1|few|TRBV7-2|TRBD2
CASSLFLAAYNEQFF
TGTGCCAGCAGCTTATTTCTAGCGGCTTACAATGAGCAGTTCTTC
>TRBJ2-6|.|TRBV11-2|TRBD1
CASSLVDRASSGANVLTF
TGCGCCAGCAGCTTGGTTGACAGGGCAAGCTCTGGGGCCAACGTCCTGACTTTC
>TRBJ2-7|.|TRBV5-1|.
CASSLSSGTDSYEQYF
TGCGCCAGCAGTCTCTCCTCCGGGACCGACTCCTACGAGCAGTACTTC
>TRBJ2-3|many|TRBV12-3/TRBV12-4|.
CASSFTMSSDTQYF
TGTGCCAGCAGTTTTACGATGTCCTCAGATACGCAGTATTTT
>TRBJ1-2|.|TRBV19|.
CASSRGGIYGYTF
TGTGCCAGTAGTAGGGGGGGGATCTATGGCTACACCTTC